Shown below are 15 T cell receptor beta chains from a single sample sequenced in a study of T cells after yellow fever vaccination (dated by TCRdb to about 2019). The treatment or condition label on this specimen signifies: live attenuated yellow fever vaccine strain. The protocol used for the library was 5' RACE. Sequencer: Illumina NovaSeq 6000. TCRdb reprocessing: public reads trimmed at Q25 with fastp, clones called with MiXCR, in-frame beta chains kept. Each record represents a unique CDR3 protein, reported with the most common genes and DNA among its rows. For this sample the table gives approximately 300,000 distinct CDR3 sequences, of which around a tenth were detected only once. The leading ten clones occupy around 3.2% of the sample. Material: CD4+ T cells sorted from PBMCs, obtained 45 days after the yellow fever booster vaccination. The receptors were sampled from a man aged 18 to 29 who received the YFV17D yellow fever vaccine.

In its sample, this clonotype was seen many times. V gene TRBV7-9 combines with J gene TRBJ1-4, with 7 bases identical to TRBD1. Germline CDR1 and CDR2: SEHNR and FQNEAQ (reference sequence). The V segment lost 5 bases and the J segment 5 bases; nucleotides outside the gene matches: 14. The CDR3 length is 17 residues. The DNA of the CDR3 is TGTGCCAGCAGCCGGACAGGAAGGTCCGCCTTAAATGAAAAACTGTTTTTT. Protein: CASSRTGRSALNEKLFF.

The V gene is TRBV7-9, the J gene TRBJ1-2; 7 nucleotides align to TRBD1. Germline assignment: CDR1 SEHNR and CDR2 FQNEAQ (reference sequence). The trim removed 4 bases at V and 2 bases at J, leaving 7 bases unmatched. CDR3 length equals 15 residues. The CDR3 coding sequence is TGTGCCAGCAGCTCAGGGGGTAGTTCCAACTATGGCTACACCTTC. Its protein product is CASSSGGSSNYGYTF.

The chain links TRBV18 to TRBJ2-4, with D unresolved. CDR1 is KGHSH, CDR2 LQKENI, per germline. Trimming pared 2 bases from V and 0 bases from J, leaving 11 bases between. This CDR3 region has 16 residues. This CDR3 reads CASSPKDSLAKNIQYF. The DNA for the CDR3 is TGTGCCAGCTCACCAAAGGATTCCCTAGCCAAAAACATTCAGTACTTC.

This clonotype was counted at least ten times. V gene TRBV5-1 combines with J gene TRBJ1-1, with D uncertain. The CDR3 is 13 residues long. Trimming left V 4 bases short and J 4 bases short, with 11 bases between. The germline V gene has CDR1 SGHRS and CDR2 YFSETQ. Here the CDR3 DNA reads TGCGCCAGCAGCCCGAGGGAGGGCACTGAAGCTTTCTTT. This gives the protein CASSPREGTEAFF.

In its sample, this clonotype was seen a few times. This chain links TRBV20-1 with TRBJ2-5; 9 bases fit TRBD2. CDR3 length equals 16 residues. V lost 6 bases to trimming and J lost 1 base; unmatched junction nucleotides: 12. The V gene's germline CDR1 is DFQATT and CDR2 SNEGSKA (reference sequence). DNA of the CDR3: TGCAGTGCCATACCGGGACTAGCCGTGGGCCAAGAGACCCAGTACTTC. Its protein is CSAIPGLAVGQETQYF.

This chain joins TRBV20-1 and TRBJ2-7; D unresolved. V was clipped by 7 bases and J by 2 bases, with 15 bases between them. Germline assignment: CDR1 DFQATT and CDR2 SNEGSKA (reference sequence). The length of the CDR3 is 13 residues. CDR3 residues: CSVYRAATYEQYF. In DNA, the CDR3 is TGCAGTGTTTACCGGGCGGCGACCTACGAGCAGTACTTC.

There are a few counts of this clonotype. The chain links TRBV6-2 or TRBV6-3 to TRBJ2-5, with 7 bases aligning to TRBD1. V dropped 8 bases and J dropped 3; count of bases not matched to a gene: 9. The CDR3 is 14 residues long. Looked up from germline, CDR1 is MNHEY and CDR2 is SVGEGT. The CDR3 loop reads CASRRDGQEETQYF. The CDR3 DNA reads TGTGCCAGCCGCCGCGATGGACAGGAAGAGACCCAGTACTTC.

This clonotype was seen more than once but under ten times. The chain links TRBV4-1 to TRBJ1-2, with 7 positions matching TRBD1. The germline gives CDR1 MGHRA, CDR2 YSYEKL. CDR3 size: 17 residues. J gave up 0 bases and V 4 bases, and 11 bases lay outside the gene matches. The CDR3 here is CASSLRQGKTANYGYTF. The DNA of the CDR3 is TGCGCCAGCAGCCTCCGACAGGGAAAAACAGCTAACTATGGCTACACCTTC.

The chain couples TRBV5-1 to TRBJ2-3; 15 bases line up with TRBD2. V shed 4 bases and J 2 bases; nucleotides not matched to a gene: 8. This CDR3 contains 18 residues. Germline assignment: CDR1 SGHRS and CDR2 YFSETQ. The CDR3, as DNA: TGCGCCAGCAGCCAAGGGACTAGCGGGGGGACTAACACAGATACGCAGTATTTT. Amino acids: CASSQGTSGGTNTDTQYF.

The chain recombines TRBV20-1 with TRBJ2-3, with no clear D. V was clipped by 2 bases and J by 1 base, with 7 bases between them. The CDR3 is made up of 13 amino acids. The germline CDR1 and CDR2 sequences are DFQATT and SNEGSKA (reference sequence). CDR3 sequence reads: CSARIEGTDTQYF. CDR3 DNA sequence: TGCAGTGCTAGAATCGAGGGCACAGATACGCAGTATTTT.

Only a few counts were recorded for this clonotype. The CDR3 region is CASSRQRVMTGELFF. The CDR3 DNA follows: TGTGCCAGCAGTCGACAGCGAGTCATGACCGGGGAGCTGTTTTTT. This chain joins TRBV12-3 or TRBV12-4 and TRBJ2-2; TRBD1 might be the D (5 bases). The ends were cut back, 5 bases at V and 5 bases at J, with 15 bases in the middle. The CDR3 is 15 amino acids.

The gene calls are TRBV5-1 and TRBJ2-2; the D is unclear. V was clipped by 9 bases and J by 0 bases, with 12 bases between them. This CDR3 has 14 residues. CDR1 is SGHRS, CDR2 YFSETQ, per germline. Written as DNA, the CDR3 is TGCGCCACCAAGCAGATCGCGAACACCGGGGAGCTGTTTTTT. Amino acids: CATKQIANTGELFF. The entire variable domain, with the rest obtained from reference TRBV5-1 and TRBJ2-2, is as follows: KAGVTQTPRYLIKTRGQQVTLSCSPISGHRSVSWYQQTPGQGLQFLFEYFSETQRNKGNFPGRFSGRQFSNSRSEMNVSTLELGDSALYLCATKQIANTGELFFGEGSRLTVL.

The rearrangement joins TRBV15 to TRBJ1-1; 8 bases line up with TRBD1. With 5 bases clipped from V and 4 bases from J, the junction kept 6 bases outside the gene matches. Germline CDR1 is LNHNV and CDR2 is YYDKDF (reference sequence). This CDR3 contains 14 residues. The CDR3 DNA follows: TGTGCCACCAGCGTTCCAGGGGGCGGCACTGAAGCTTTCTTT. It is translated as CATSVPGGGTEAFF.

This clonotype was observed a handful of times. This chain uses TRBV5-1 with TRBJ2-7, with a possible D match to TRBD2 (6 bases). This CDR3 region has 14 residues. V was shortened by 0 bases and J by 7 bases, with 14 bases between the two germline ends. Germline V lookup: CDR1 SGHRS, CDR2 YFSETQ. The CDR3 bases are TGCGCCAGCAGCTTGGGGACTCTCCGGGGGGAGCAGTACGTC. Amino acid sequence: CASSLGTLRGEQYV.

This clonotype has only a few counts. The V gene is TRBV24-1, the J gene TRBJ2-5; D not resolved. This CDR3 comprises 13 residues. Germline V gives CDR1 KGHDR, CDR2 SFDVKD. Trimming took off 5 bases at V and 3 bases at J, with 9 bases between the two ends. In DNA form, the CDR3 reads TGTGCCACCAGTGGAGCAGGCGAAGAGACCCAGTACTTC. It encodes CATSGAGEETQYF.